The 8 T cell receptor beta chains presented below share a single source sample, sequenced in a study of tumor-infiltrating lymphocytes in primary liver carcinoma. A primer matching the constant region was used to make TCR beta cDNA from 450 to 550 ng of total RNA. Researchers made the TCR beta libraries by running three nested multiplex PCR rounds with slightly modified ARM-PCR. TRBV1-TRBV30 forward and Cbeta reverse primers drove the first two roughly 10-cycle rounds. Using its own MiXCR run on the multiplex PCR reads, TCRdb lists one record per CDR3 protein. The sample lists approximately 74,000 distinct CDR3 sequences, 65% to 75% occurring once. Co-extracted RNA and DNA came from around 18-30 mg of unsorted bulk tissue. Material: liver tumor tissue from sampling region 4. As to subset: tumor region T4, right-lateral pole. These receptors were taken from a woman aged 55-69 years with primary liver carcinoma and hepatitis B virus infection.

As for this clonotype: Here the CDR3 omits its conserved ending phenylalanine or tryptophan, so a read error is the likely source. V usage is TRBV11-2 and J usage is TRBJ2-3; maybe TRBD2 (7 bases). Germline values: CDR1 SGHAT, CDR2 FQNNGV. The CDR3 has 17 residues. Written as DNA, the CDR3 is TGTGCCAGTAGCTTAGGGGGACTAACGTACATGTCAGATACGCAGTATTTA. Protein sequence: CASSLGGLTYMSDTQYL.

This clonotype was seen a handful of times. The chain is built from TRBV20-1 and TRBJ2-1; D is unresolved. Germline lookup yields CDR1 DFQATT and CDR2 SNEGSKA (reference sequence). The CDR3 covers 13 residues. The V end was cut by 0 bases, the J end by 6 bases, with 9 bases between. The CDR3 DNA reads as TGCAGTGCTAGAGAGGGTACGGGCAATGAGCAGTTCTTC. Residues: CSAREGTGNEQFF.

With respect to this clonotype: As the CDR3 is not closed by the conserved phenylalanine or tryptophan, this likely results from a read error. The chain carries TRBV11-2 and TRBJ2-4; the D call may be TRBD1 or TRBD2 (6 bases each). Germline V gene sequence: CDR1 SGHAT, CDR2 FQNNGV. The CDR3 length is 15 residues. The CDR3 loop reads CASSIDGGGRDIQYS. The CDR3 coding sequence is TGTGCCAGCAGCATAGATGGTGGGGGGCGCGACATTCAGTACTCC.

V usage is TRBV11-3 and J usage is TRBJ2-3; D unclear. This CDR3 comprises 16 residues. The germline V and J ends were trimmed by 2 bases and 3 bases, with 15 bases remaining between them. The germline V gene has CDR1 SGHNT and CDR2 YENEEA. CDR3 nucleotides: TGTGCCAGCAGCTTATCGTTTCGGCCGCTGACAGATACGCAGTATTTT. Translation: CASSLSFRPLTDTQYF.

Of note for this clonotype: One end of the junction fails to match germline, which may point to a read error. The CDR3 bases are TGTGCCAACAGTAGACAACTAGCGGGAGTCGAGCAGCACTTC. Its translation: CANSRQLAGVEQHF. The chain carries TRBV12-3 or TRBV12-4 and TRBJ2-7, with 11 bases matching TRBD2. The CDR3 loop spans 14 amino acids.

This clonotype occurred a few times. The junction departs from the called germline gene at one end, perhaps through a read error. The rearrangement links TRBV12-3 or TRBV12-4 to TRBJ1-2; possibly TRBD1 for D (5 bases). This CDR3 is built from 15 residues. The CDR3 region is CASSTQGRAVYGYAF. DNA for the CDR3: TGTGCCAGCAGTACCCAGGGCAGGGCCGTCTATGGCTATGCCTTC.

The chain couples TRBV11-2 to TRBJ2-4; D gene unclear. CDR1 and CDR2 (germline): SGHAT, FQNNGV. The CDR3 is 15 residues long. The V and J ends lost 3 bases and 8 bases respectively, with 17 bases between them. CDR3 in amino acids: CASSLSTPLGYIQYF. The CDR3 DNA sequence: TGTGCCAGCAGCTTGAGTACGCCACTTGGGTACATTCAGTACTTC. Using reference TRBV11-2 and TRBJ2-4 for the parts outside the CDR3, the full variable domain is EAGVAQSPRYKIIEKRQSVAFWCNPISGHATLYWYQQILGQGPKLLIQFQNNGVVDDSQLPKDRFSAERLKGVDSTLKIQPAKLEDSAVYLCASSLSTPLGYIQYFGAGTRLSVL.

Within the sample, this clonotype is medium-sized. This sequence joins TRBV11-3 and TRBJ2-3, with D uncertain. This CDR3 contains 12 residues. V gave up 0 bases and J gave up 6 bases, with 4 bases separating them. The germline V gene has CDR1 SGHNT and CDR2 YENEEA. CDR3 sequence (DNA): TGTGCCAGCAGCTTAGATGCGGATACGCAGTATTTT. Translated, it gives CASSLDADTQYF.